One and the same sample provided the 32 T cell receptor beta chains below, sequenced in a study of CD8+ T cells in alopecia areata. Treatment defined: oral pan-JAK inhibitor, 5-10 mg twice daily. Extraction of RNA preceded its reverse transcription into cDNA, which served as the sequencing template. Using immunoSEQ multiplex PCR, the repertoire was profiled, and TCRdb retains in-frame clones only, with some absent. Of 150,000 to 250,000 clones listed, around 60% are singletons. The sequencing here drew on CD4+ T cells sorted from blood, taken at week 4, from a patient treated with tofacitinib. The receptors derive from a human donor with alopecia areata.

This clone was detected a few times. The chain has TRBV6-6 and TRBJ1-2; tentative D call: TRBD1 (6 bases). The CDR3 spans 13 residues. V lost 5 bases and J lost 4, with 11 bases in between. Germline V gene sequence: CDR1 MNHNY, CDR2 SVGAGI (reference sequence). The CDR3 DNA sequence: TGTGCCAGCAGTGGGGGGGCCACCTATGGCTACACCTTC. It encodes CASSGGATYGYTF.

For the CDR3, the DNA is TGTGCCAGCAGCTTGGGGTTCATCAATCAGCCCCAGCATTTT. Amino acids: CASSLGFINQPQHF. The chain joins TRBV5-6 to TRBJ1-5; D gene ambiguous. V was clipped by 0 bases and J by 3 bases, with 7 bases between them. Germline loops: CDR1 SGHDT, CDR2 YYEEEE. The CDR3 runs to 14 residues.

The chain couples TRBV6-1 to TRBJ1-1; D is uncertain. CDR3 size: 13 residues. Trimming removed 3 bases at V and 3 bases at J, with 8 bases between. Germline V CDR1 and CDR2: MNHNS, SASEGT. The CDR3 DNA follows: TGTGCCAGCAGTGAGCAGGTTTACACTGAAGCTTTCTTT. It is translated as CASSEQVYTEAFF.

The chain is built from TRBV28 and TRBJ1-5; D uncertain. The V end lost 8 bases, the J end lost 5 bases, and 10 bases lay between the germline ends. CDR1 is MDHEN, CDR2 SYDVKM, per germline. The CDR3 has 12 residues. CDR3 coding DNA: TGTGCCAGCGTCGGACTAGATCAGCCCCAGCATTTT. Protein product: CASVGLDQPQHF.

In its sample, this clone was seen once. The chain has TRBV9 and TRBJ1-3, with TRBD1 as a possible D gene (6 bases). CDR1 is SGDLS, CDR2 YYNGEE, per germline. V lost 1 base to trimming and J lost 2 bases, with 13 bases between them. The CDR3 contains 16 residues. CDR3 DNA sequence: TGTGCCAGCAGCGTAAGTACGTGGACAGCTGGAAACACCATATATTTT. This translates into CASSVSTWTAGNTIYF.

The rearrangement links TRBV30 to TRBJ1-2; D unresolved. The germline CDR1 and CDR2 sequences are GTSNPN and SVGIG (reference sequence). This CDR3 contains 15 residues. V was trimmed by 1 base and J by 5 bases, leaving 17 bases between them. The CDR3 DNA sequence: TGTGCCTGGAGTGCCGGGCGACGGGAAGGGTATGGCTACACCTTC. Translating gives CAWSAGRREGYGYTF.

This chain links TRBV30 with TRBJ2-2; D gene unclear. Germline V gene data show CDR1 as GTSNPN and CDR2 as SVGIG (reference sequence). V dropped 0 bases and J dropped 7 bases, with 6 bases sitting between them. There are 12 residues in the CDR3. The CDR3, as DNA: TGTGCCTGGAGTGTGTGGGACGGGGAGCTGTTTTTT. Its translation is CAWSVWDGELFF.

In this sample, this clone turned up a few times. The V gene is TRBV7-2, the J gene TRBJ1-4; D gene ambiguous. With 5 bases removed from V and 8 bases from J, the gap between germline ends came to 15 bases. The CDR3 extends over 14 amino acids. The germline V gene encodes CDR1 SGHTA and CDR2 FQGNSA. CDR3 amino acids: CASSADGSWEKLFF. CDR3 DNA sequence: TGTGCCAGCAGCGCGGACGGCAGCTGGGAAAAACTGTTTTTT.

In this sample, this clone turned up once. This may be a read error: a much more frequent sequence differs by one nucleotide. This CDR3 is CASSRNSPLHF. The CDR3 DNA reads as TGTGCCAGCAGCCGCAATTCACCCCTCCACTTT. V is TRBV11-2 and J is TRBJ1-6; D not certain. The V and J ends lost 5 bases and 7 bases respectively, with 3 bases between them. The CDR3 has 11 residues. Per germline, CDR1 SGHAT and CDR2 FQNNGV.

This clone appeared a few times. CDR3 bases: TGTGCCAGTGGGGGCCCCGCGTCCACTGAAGCTTTCTTT. Translation: CASGGPASTEAFF. The chain has TRBV19 and TRBJ1-1; perhaps TRBD1 as D (6 bases). Trimming pared 8 bases from V and 4 bases from J, leaving 14 bases between. The CDR3 spans 13 residues. Germline V lookup: CDR1 LNHDA, CDR2 SQIVND (reference sequence).

J is TRBJ2-5 and V is TRBV29-1, with D possibly matching TRBD1 (6 bases). Germline values: CDR1 SQVTM, CDR2 ANQGSEA. Trimming left V 5 bases short and J 4 bases short, with 17 bases between. The CDR3 is 14 amino acids. The CDR3 loop is CSVLNQGLGETQYF. The CDR3, as DNA: TGCAGCGTTCTCAACCAGGGGTTGGGAGAGACCCAGTACTTC.

The rearrangement uses TRBV6-1 and TRBJ2-7, with TRBD1 identical over 7 bases. Germline V gene sequence: CDR1 MNHNS, CDR2 SASEGT. V shed 7 bases, J shed 5 bases, and the junction held 11 bases outside the gene matches. This CDR3 contains 14 residues. The CDR3 reads CASTEGQAAHEQYF. The DNA of the CDR3 is TGTGCCAGCACCGAAGGACAGGCAGCCCACGAGCAGTACTTC.

Comments on this clone: One end of the junction does not line up with germline, which may come from a read error. The rearrangement links TRBV7-7 to TRBJ2-5; 8 nucleotides line up with TRBD1. This CDR3 comprises 14 residues. From germline, CDR1 is SSHAT and CDR2 FNYEAQ (reference sequence). The CDR3 DNA reads as TGTGCTAGCAGCTCCCAGGGGGCACAAGAGACCCAGTACTTC. It codes for CASSSQGAQETQYF.

The V call is TRBV15, the J call TRBJ1-6; D perhaps matches TRBD1 (5 bases). CDR1 LNHNV and CDR2 YYDKDF come from the germline V gene (reference sequence). Trimming took off 1 base at V and 10 bases at J, with 8 bases between the two ends. The CDR3 loop spans 13 amino acids. The DNA for the CDR3 is TGTGCCACCAGCAGAGCAAGGGACTCACCCCTCCACTTT. Translating gives CATSRARDSPLHF.

The chain recombines TRBV30 with TRBJ2-6; D remains ambiguous. V gave up 1 base and J gave up 0 bases, with 4 bases separating them. This CDR3 comprises 14 residues. Per germline, CDR1 GTSNPN and CDR2 SVGIG (reference sequence). CDR3 residues: CAWSADSGANVLTF. The CDR3 DNA sequence: TGTGCCTGGAGTGCGGACTCTGGGGCCAACGTCCTGACTTTC. The entire variable domain, with the rest obtained from reference TRBV30 and TRBJ2-6, is as follows: SQTIHQWPATLVQPVGSPLSLECTVEGTSNPNLYWYRQAAGRGLQLLFYSVGIGQISSEVPQNLSASRPQDRQFILSSKKLLLSDSGFYLCAWSADSGANVLTFGAGSRLTVL.

The rearrangement uses TRBV2 and TRBJ2-3, with TRBD2 matching over 10 bases. With 4 bases clipped from V and 14 bases from J, the junction kept 12 bases outside the gene matches. The CDR3 has 14 residues. From germline, CDR1 is SNHLY and CDR2 FYNNEI. CDR3 amino acids: CASSGTSGQIRLYF. DNA for the CDR3: TGTGCCAGCAGTGGGACTAGCGGACAGATACGGCTGTATTTT.

The genes are TRBV30 and TRBJ2-1; 9 bases are a match to TRBD1. The CDR3 covers 16 residues. With 0 bases clipped from V and 2 bases from J, the junction kept 5 bases outside the gene matches. Germline V lookup: CDR1 GTSNPN, CDR2 SVGIG (reference sequence). The CDR3: CAWSVGTGNPYNEQFF. CDR3 DNA: TGTGCCTGGAGTGTAGGGACAGGGAATCCCTACAATGAGCAGTTCTTC.

This clone was recorded a few times. This sequence joins TRBV10-3 and TRBJ1-6, with D possibly TRBD1 on 5 matching bases. This CDR3 is built from 11 residues. Trimming took off 4 bases at V and 15 bases at J, with 10 bases between the two ends. Germline CDR1 reads ENHRY; CDR2 reads SYGVKD. This chain's CDR3 is CAISAGASLHF. The DNA of the CDR3 is TGTGCCATCAGTGCCGGGGCTAGCCTCCACTTT.

This chain joins TRBV30 and TRBJ1-3, with a possible D match to TRBD1 (5 bases). The CDR3 is 12 residues long. V lost 3 bases, J lost 4 bases, and 7 bases lay in between. Germline V gene lookup returns CDR1 GTSNPN and CDR2 SVGIG (reference sequence). The CDR3 DNA reads TGTGCCTGGAGACAGGTGGGAAACACCATATATTTT. It yields the protein CAWRQVGNTIYF.

A remark on this clone: This sample includes further DNA sequences coding for the same CDR3. The chain uses TRBV30 and TRBJ2-3; a weak D match, TRBD2 (6 bases). Germline V gene sequence: CDR1 GTSNPN, CDR2 SVGIG (reference sequence). The V and J ends lost 0 bases and 1 base respectively, with 8 bases between them. The CDR3 has 14 amino acids. Here the CDR3 DNA reads TGTGCCTGGAGTGTGCGGGGCGGCACAGATACGCAGTATTTT. It specifies CAWSVRGGTDTQYF.

The gene calls are TRBV4-2 and TRBJ1-1; D unresolved. V gave up 4 bases and J gave up 2 bases, with 8 bases separating them. The CDR3 extends over 13 amino acids. The germline V gene encodes CDR1 LGHNA and CDR2 YNFKEQ. DNA for the CDR3: TGTGCCAGCAGCCCTACAGATAACACTGAAGCTTTCTTT. Its translation is CASSPTDNTEAFF.

The chain has TRBV25-1 and TRBJ1-2, with D unclear. Trimming pared 4 bases from V and 1 base from J, leaving 7 bases between. The CDR3 is made up of 13 amino acids. CDR1 and CDR2 (germline): MGHDK, SYGVNS. CDR3 DNA sequence: TGTGCCAGCAGTGTGGGTCTTAACTATGGCTACACCTTC. Residues: CASSVGLNYGYTF.

This clone was seen a single time. The chain recombines TRBV27 with TRBJ1-2; D is uncertain. From germline, CDR1 is MNHEY and CDR2 SMNVEV (reference sequence). The V end lost 4 bases, the J end lost 3 bases, and 6 bases lay between the germline ends. This CDR3 contains 12 residues. The CDR3 loop reads CASSSRYYGYTF. As DNA, the CDR3 is TGTGCCAGCAGTTCCCGGTACTATGGCTACACCTTC.

The J gene is TRBJ1-2, the V gene TRBV19; D remains ambiguous. The CDR3 spans 17 residues. The germline V gene encodes CDR1 LNHDA and CDR2 SQIVND (reference sequence). Trimming stripped 5 bases from V and 0 bases from J, with 19 bases between. This chain's CDR3 is CASSPFGLQRPNYGYTF. Here the CDR3 DNA reads TGTGCCAGTAGTCCGTTTGGGTTACAGAGACCTAACTATGGCTACACCTTC.

This clone was seen a single time. The J gene is TRBJ1-1, the V gene TRBV27; D gene uncertain. The CDR3 consists of 14 residues. Trimming left V 2 bases short and J 3 bases short, with 10 bases between. Looked up from germline, CDR1 is MNHEY and CDR2 is SMNVEV (reference sequence). The CDR3 is CASSLRGRDTEAFF. CDR3 nucleotides: TGTGCCAGCAGTTTACGGGGTCGGGACACTGAAGCTTTCTTT.

This chain links TRBV30 with TRBJ1-1; TRBD1 might be the D (6 bases). Germline CDR1 reads GTSNPN; CDR2 reads SVGIG (reference sequence). CDR3 length: 13 amino acids. Trimming took off 8 bases at V and 8 bases at J, with 21 bases between the two ends. The DNA of the CDR3 is TGTGCCGCGAGCCGGGGGGGGCTCAGGGAAGCTTTCTTT. It yields the protein CAASRGGLREAFF.

The rearrangement joins TRBV5-1 to TRBJ2-7; TRBD1 aligns across 8 bases. The trim removed 0 bases at V and 5 bases at J, leaving 13 bases unmatched. CDR1 and CDR2 (germline): SGHRS, YFSETQ. There are 17 residues in the CDR3. The CDR3 is CASSLGTGQVRGNEQYF. CDR3 sequence (DNA): TGCGCCAGCAGCTTGGGGACGGGACAGGTGAGAGGTAACGAGCAGTACTTC.

To note about this clone: This sample also contains other DNA sequences that code for the same CDR3. This sequence joins TRBV29-1 and TRBJ2-5; 8 positions agree with TRBD1. CDR1 SQVTM and CDR2 ANQGSEA come from the germline V gene. The CDR3 is 12 residues long. V lost 6 bases to trimming and J lost 2 bases; unmatched junction nucleotides: 2. CDR3 amino acids: CSVGQGQETQYF. Here the CDR3 DNA reads TGCAGCGTCGGACAGGGACAAGAGACCCAGTACTTC. The full variable domain, with the rest looked up from reference TRBV29-1 and TRBJ2-5, is SAVISQKPSRDICQRGTSLTIQCQVDSQVTMMFWYRQQPGQSLTLIATANQGSEATYESGFVIDKFPISRPNLTFSTLTVSNMSPEDSSIYLCSVGQGQETQYFGPGTRLLVL.

V usage is TRBV27 and J usage is TRBJ2-7; D call uncertain. Trimming took off 5 bases at V and 5 bases at J, with 16 bases between the two ends. Germline V gene data show CDR1 as MNHEY and CDR2 as SMNVEV (reference sequence). This CDR3 spans 14 amino acids. In DNA, the CDR3 is TGTGCCAGCAGTGCCATCACGGCGCTAAACGAGCAGTACTTC. Translation: CASSAITALNEQYF.

V gene TRBV28 combines with J gene TRBJ2-3, with TRBD1 as a possible D gene (6 bases). The CDR3 is 14 amino acids. V was pared by 4 bases and J by 7 bases, with 15 bases between. CDR1 MDHEN and CDR2 SYDVKM come from the germline V gene. The CDR3, as DNA: TGTGCCAGCAGTTCCCCCGGGGACACGCATACGCAGTATTTT. Its protein is CASSSPGDTHTQYF.

The rearrangement joins TRBV25-1 to TRBJ1-6, with a weak D call TRBD1 (6 bases). The germline V and J ends were trimmed by 3 bases and 0 bases, with 15 bases remaining between them. The CDR3 spans 18 residues. Germline CDR1 MGHDK, CDR2 SYGVNS. CDR3 sequence (DNA): TGTGCCAGCAGTGATACAGGGAAAGACTACTCCTATAATTCACCCCTCCACTTT. It specifies CASSDTGKDYSYNSPLHF.

The genes are TRBV2 and TRBJ2-1, with 8 bases fitting TRBD2. Germline assignment: CDR1 SNHLY and CDR2 FYNNEI. The V segment lost 4 bases and the J segment 2 bases; nucleotides outside the gene matches: 1. This CDR3 has 14 amino acids. For the CDR3, the DNA is TGTGCCAGCAGTGGGCGGGGGGCCTACAATGAGCAGTTCTTC. As protein: CASSGRGAYNEQFF. The full variable domain, completed using reference TRBV2 and TRBJ2-1, is EPEVTQTPSHQVTQMGQEVILRCVPISNHLYFYWYRQILGQKVEFLVSFYNNEISEKSEIFDDQFSVERPDGSNFTLKIRSTKLEDSAMYFCASSGRGAYNEQFFGPGTRLTVL.